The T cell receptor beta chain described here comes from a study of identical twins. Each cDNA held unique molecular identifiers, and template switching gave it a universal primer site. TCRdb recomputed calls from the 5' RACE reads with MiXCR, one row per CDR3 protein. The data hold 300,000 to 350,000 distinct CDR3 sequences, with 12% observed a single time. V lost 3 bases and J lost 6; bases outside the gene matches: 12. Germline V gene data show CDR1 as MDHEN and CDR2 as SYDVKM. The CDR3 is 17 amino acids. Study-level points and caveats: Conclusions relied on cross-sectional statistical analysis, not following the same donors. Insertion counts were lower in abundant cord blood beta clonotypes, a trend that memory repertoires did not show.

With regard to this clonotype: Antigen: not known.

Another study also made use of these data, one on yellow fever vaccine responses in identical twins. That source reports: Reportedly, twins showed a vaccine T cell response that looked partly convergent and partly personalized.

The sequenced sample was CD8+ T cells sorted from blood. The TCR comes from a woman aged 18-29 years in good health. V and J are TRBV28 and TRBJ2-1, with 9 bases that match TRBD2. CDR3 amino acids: CASSFGLAGGLCNEQFF. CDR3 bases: TGTGCCAGCAGTTTTGGCTTGGCGGGAGGGTTGTGCAATGAGCAGTTCTTC.